A selection of T cell receptor beta chains follows, all from one sample in a study of cytomegalovirus exposure and HLA in healthy donors. Sequencing was performed with immunoSEQ multiplex PCR; in TCRdb, only in-frame clones are kept and a portion is missing. The sample records tens of thousands of clones, around 80% being singletons. Sequenced: PBMCs. The origin of the receptors is a male donor in good health and CMV-seronegative. Each CDR3 is given with its conserved first and last residue. The D gene is left open where the match is weak. Only part of the rows carry a size: once, few, many, or a class if the clone is expanded.

d_gene	j_gene	v_gene	abundance	CDR3aa	CDR3nt
-	TRBJ2-5	TRBV27	-	CASSLSQTLRGETQYF	TGTGCCAGCAGTTTATCCCAGACACTCCGGGGGGAGACCCAGTACTTC
TRBD2	TRBJ2-1	TRBV7-9	-	CASSSGTSGFF	TGTGCCAGCAGCTCCGGGACTAGTGGGTTCTTC
-	TRBJ2-7	TRBV11-3	-	CASSLGASYEQYF	TGTGCCAGCAGCTTAGGGGCGAGCTACGAGCAGTACTTC
TRBD2	TRBJ2-1	TRBV30	few	CAWSLTSEPHNEQFF	TGTGCCTGGAGTCTTACTAGCGAACCCCACAATGAGCAGTTCTTC
-	TRBJ2-3	TRBV5-1	-	CASSFKATLGSADTQYF	TGCGCCAGCAGCTTTAAAGCTACTCTAGGGAGTGCAGATACGCAGTATTTT
TRBD2	TRBJ2-1	TRBV5-4	-	CASSLAGTRDYNEQFF	TGTGCCAGCAGCTTGGCCGGGACTAGAGACTACAATGAGCAGTTCTTC
-	TRBJ2-3	TRBV5-4	-	CASSTRGVTDTQYF	TGTGCCAGCAGCACTCGCGGGGTCACAGATACGCAGTATTTT
TRBD2	TRBJ2-5	TRBV29-1	-	CSVDGGEGPETQYF	TGCAGCGTTGACGGCGGGGAGGGGCCAGAGACCCAGTACTTC
-	TRBJ2-7	TRBV4-3	-	CASSQDRSEGEQYF	TGCGCCAGCAGCCAAGATCGGTCAGAGGGCGAGCAGTACTTC
-	TRBJ1-1	TRBV6-5	few	CASTGSMNTEAFF	TGTGCCAGCACGGGATCAATGAACACTGAAGCTTTCTTT
TRBD1	TRBJ2-5	TRBV11-2	-	CASSFQGAGQETQYF	TGTGCCAGCAGCTTCCAGGGGGCAGGTCAAGAGACCCAGTACTTC
-	TRBJ2-7	TRBV7-9	once	CASSLEAGDYEQYF	TGTGCCAGCAGCTTAGAGGCCGGGGACTACGAGCAGTACTTC
-	TRBJ2-5	TRBV21-1	few	CAPEGPETQYF	TGTGCCCCGGAGGGTCCAGAGACCCAGTACTTC
TRBD2	TRBJ2-7	TRBV2	-	CASLGLARNYEQYF	TGTGCCAGCTTGGGACTAGCCCGCAACTACGAGCAGTACTTC
TRBD1	TRBJ1-4	TRBV5-1	-	CASSLEGGWGEKLFF	TGCGCCAGCAGCTTGGAAGGGGGCTGGGGTGAAAAACTGTTTTTT
-	TRBJ1-4	TRBV4-1	once	CASSFRPGQREKLFF	TGCGCCAGCAGCTTTAGACCTGGACAGAGAGAAAAACTGTTTTTT
TRBD1	TRBJ1-5	TRBV6-5	-	CASSSNRGADQPQHF	TGTGCCAGCAGTTCCAACAGGGGAGCCGATCAGCCCCAGCATTTT
TRBD1	TRBJ1-2	TRBV20-1	once	CSVGTDYGYTF	TGCAGTGTCGGGACAGACTATGGCTACACCTTC
-	TRBJ1-2	TRBV6-1	-	CASSEALLGGDGYTF	TGTGCCAGCAGTGAAGCGCTTCTAGGGGGGGATGGCTACACCTTC
TRBD1	TRBJ1-5	TRBV6-5	few	CASSSTGRNQPQHF	TGTGCCAGCAGTTCGACAGGGCGCAATCAGCCCCAGCATTTT
TRBD1	TRBJ1-2	TRBV7-2	-	CASSSSWTGSYGYTF	TGTGCCAGCAGCTCCTCTTGGACAGGTTCCTATGGCTACACCTTC
TRBD1	TRBJ1-5	TRBV6-1	-	CASSVGQGDGYF	TGTGCCAGCAGTGTGGGGCAGGGGGATGGGTATTTT
TRBD2	TRBJ2-1	TRBV11-2	-	CASTGGLSSYNEQFF	TGTGCCAGCACGGGAGGGCTGAGCTCCTACAATGAGCAGTTCTTC
TRBD2	TRBJ2-6	TRBV9	once	CASSARLAGAGANVLTF	TGTGCCAGCAGCGCCCGTCTAGCGGGAGCTGGGGCCAACGTCCTGACTTTC
-	TRBJ2-1	TRBV7-7	-	CASSRGVAFPYNEQFF	TGTGCTAGCAGCCGAGGTGTTGCCTTTCCCTACAATGAGCAGTTCTTC
-	TRBJ2-2	TRBV5-4	-	CASSGGGAGELFF	TGTGCCAGCAGCGGTGGAGGGGCCGGGGAGCTGTTTTTT
-	TRBJ2-7	TRBV7-8	few	CASSLSSRGINEQYF	TGTGCCAGCAGCTTAAGTTCAAGGGGGATAAACGAGCAGTACTTC
-	TRBJ1-1	TRBV6-5	few	CASSYVGGPTEAFF	TGTGCCAGCAGTTACGTTGGAGGGCCAACTGAAGCTTTCTTT
TRBD2	TRBJ2-3	TRBV6-5	-	CASSRGLAGTDTQYF	TGTGCCAGCAGTCGCGGACTAGCGGGGACAGATACGCAGTATTTT
TRBD1	TRBJ1-1	TRBV27	-	CASSHGRGEAFF	TGTGCCAGCAGTCATGGCAGGGGGGAAGCTTTCTTT
TRBD1	TRBJ1-6	TRBV27	-	CASSLSGGDNSPLHF	TGTGCCAGCAGTTTGTCAGGGGGTGATAATTCACCCCTCCACTTT
-	TRBJ1-5	TRBV9	-	CASSATGGGDNQPQHF	TGTGCCAGCAGCGCTACCGGGGGAGGTGACAATCAGCCCCAGCATTTT
-	TRBJ2-7	TRBV14	-	CASSPHTRGVEQYF	TGTGCCAGCAGCCCTCATACCCGGGGTGTCGAGCAGTACTTC
-	TRBJ2-5	TRBV5-1	-	CASSLGVAEYQETQYF	TGCGCCAGCAGCTTGGGGGTAGCGGAGTACCAAGAGACCCAGTACTTC
-	TRBJ2-1	TRBV27	-	CASSSFDLGEQFF	TGTGCCAGCAGCTCCTTCGACTTGGGTGAGCAGTTCTTC
-	TRBJ2-3	TRBV5-1	-	CASSLTRQYSTDTQYF	TGCGCCAGCAGCTTGACCAGACAGTATAGCACAGATACGCAGTATTTT
TRBD2	TRBJ2-7	TRBV5-3	-	CARSLASGSSYEQYF	TGTGCCAGAAGCTTGGCTAGCGGGAGCTCCTACGAGCAGTACTTC
TRBD1	TRBJ1-1	TRBV9	-	CASSPRMTGGDTEAFF	TGTGCCAGCAGCCCACGGATGACAGGGGGGGACACTGAAGCTTTCTTT
TRBD1	TRBJ2-3	TRBV29-1	-	CSVTRTGNTDTQYF	TGCAGCGTGACTAGGACAGGGAACACAGATACGCAGTATTTT
-	TRBJ2-1	TRBV5-8	-	CASSLYKGAGYNEQFF	TGTGCCAGCAGCTTGTACAAGGGGGCGGGGTACAATGAGCAGTTCTTC